The 17 T cell receptor beta chains below were found in one sample sequenced in a study of T cells after yellow fever vaccination. TCRdb ran MiXCR on the 5' RACE reads and lists one entry per CDR3 protein. This sample has more than 75,000 distinct CDR3 sequences, with roughly 8.2% found just once. The material sequenced was CD8+ T cells not binding an NS4B(214-222) dextramer, sorted from PBMCs, taken more than 13 days after the first yellow fever vaccination. These receptor sequences come from a man younger than 30 who received the YFV17D yellow fever vaccine.

This clonotype was counted many times. The J gene is TRBJ2-5, the V gene TRBV20-1; 8 nucleotides align to TRBD1. V was pared by 0 bases and J by 5 bases, with 11 bases of the junction left unmatched. The germline V gene has CDR1 DFQATT and CDR2 SNEGSKA (reference sequence). The CDR3 is 16 residues long. The chain's CDR3 is CSARDLGQGAWETQYF. CDR3 in DNA: TGCAGTGCTAGAGATCTGGGGCAGGGGGCTTGGGAGACCCAGTACTTC.

In its sample, this clonotype was seen a few times. The chain joins TRBV27 to TRBJ1-1; the D is unclear. Germline CDR1 reads MNHEY; CDR2 reads SMNVEV (reference sequence). The CDR3 is 13 amino acids. Trimming took off 0 bases at V and 0 bases at J, with 2 bases between the two ends. The CDR3 sequence is CASSLSLNTEAFF. The CDR3 DNA reads TGTGCCAGCAGTTTATCCTTGAACACTGAAGCTTTCTTT.

This clonotype came up many times. The chain combines TRBV12-3 or TRBV12-4 with TRBJ2-7; 7 nucleotides line up with TRBD1. V trimming: 1 base; J trimming: 3 bases; junction bases outside the gene matches: 9. The CDR3 is 16 amino acids. The CDR3 reads CASSLGVGQANYEQYF. CDR3 sequence (DNA): TGTGCCAGCAGTTTAGGAGTAGGACAGGCGAACTACGAGCAGTACTTC.

The table lists this clonotype with a few counts. J is TRBJ1-6 and V is TRBV7-8; 7 bases are shared with TRBD1. Germline lookup yields CDR1 SGHVS and CDR2 FQNEAQ. V was pared by 1 base and J by 7 bases, with 4 bases of the junction left unmatched. The CDR3 is made up of 15 amino acids. The DNA of the CDR3 is TGTGCCAGCAGCTTAGGCCCACAGGGGAATTCACCCCTCCACTTT. Residues: CASSLGPQGNSPLHF.

DNA of the CDR3: TGTGCCAGCAGCTTATGGCGGAACACTGAAGCTTTCTTT. It codes for CASSLWRNTEAFF. The V and J genes are TRBV7-3 and TRBJ1-1; D is unresolved. This CDR3 is built from 13 residues. The germline CDR1 and CDR2 sequences are SGHTA and FQGTGA. Trimming left V 2 bases short and J 1 base short, with 5 bases between.

This clonotype was observed at least ten times. The J gene is TRBJ2-2, the V gene TRBV4-2, with 8 bases identical to TRBD1. Germline V CDR1 and CDR2: LGHNA, YNFKEQ. The CDR3 consists of 16 residues. The V and J ends lost 4 bases and 6 bases, in that order; junction bases with no gene match: 10. The CDR3 DNA reads TGTGCCAGCAGCCCAAGCGGACAGGGACGTTCCGGGGAGCTGTTTTTT. It translates to CASSPSGQGRSGELFF.

This clonotype was recorded a few times. This chain connects TRBV7-6 to TRBJ1-2, with 9 bases identical to TRBD1. CDR1 and CDR2 from the germline V gene are SGHVS and FNYEAQ. This CDR3 is 16 amino acids long. V was pared by 3 bases and J by 7 bases, with 12 bases of the junction left unmatched. CDR3: CASSLETWTGEGGYTF. The DNA of the CDR3 is TGTGCCAGCAGCTTGGAGACTTGGACAGGGGAAGGTGGCTACACCTTC.

This clonotype was observed a handful of times. The rearrangement uses TRBV2 and TRBJ2-3; D might be TRBD2 (6 bases). The CDR3 has 11 amino acids. Germline loops: CDR1 SNHLY, CDR2 FYNNEI. V lost 10 bases and J lost 5, with 10 bases in between. In nucleotides, the CDR3 is TGTGCCACCCGGCGGGGAGATACGCAGTATTTT. This gives the protein CATRRGDTQYF.

The CDR3 nucleotides are TGTGCCAGCAGCTCCCGGGATTCCTACGAGCAGTACGTC. This encodes CASSSRDSYEQYV. The V gene is TRBV7-9, the J gene TRBJ2-7, with TRBD2 as a possible D gene (5 bases). Germline values: CDR1 SEHNR, CDR2 FQNEAQ (reference sequence). With 4 bases removed from V and 1 base from J, the gap between germline ends came to 8 bases. The CDR3 contains 13 residues.

The chain is built from TRBV19 and TRBJ2-5, with 12 bases that match TRBD2. The germline gives CDR1 LNHDA, CDR2 SQIVND (reference sequence). This CDR3 has 13 amino acids. The DNA of the CDR3 is TGTCCCGGACTAGCGGGGTACCAAGAGACCCAGTACTTC. Amino acid sequence: CPGLAGYQETQYF.

This clonotype has a handful of counts. The rearrangement links TRBV5-6 to TRBJ1-6; 9 nucleotides agree with TRBD1. The length of the CDR3 is 14 residues. Germline CDR1 is SGHDT and CDR2 is YYEEEE. With V trimmed by 4 bases and J by 7 bases, 3 bases remained unmatched. In DNA, the CDR3 is TGTGCCAGCAGCCAACAGGGGGCGAATTCACCCCTCCACTTT. Translating gives CASSQQGANSPLHF.

V usage is TRBV12-3 or TRBV12-4 and J usage is TRBJ1-2; the D is unclear. The CDR3 runs to 12 residues. V lost 1 base and J lost 8, with 8 bases in between. CDR3 in DNA: TGTGCCAGCAGTTTAGGGTTGCACGGCTACACCTTC. Translated, it gives CASSLGLHGYTF.

The V gene is TRBV6-5, the J gene TRBJ2-2, with TRBD2 matching 12 bases. The CDR3 runs to 19 residues. Germline V lookup: CDR1 MNHEY, CDR2 SVGAGI. V lost 0 bases, J lost 4 bases, and 9 bases stayed unmatched. This chain's CDR3 is CASSYSGLAGGPGTGELFF. The CDR3 nucleotides are TGTGCCAGCAGTTACTCGGGGCTAGCGGGGGGGCCGGGCACCGGGGAGCTGTTTTTT.

This clonotype was counted at least ten times. The chain is built from TRBV7-6 and TRBJ2-7; maybe TRBD1 (5 bases). The CDR3 loop spans 14 amino acids. CDR1 SGHVS and CDR2 FNYEAQ come from the germline V gene. The V gene lost 5 bases and the J gene lost 2 bases, with 13 bases spanning the gap. This CDR3 is CASSQNRRPYEQYF. CDR3 nucleotide sequence: TGTGCCAGCAGCCAAAACAGGCGACCCTACGAGCAGTACTTC.

This clonotype was counted a few times. The rearrangement links TRBV4-1 to TRBJ2-3; perhaps D is TRBD1 or TRBD2 (5 bases each). The length of the CDR3 is 15 residues. Germline V gene data show CDR1 as MGHRA and CDR2 as YSYEKL. V lost 1 base to trimming and J lost 3 bases, with 11 bases between them. DNA for the CDR3: TGCGCCAGCAGCCAAGGGGGACGAGGGACAGATACGCAGTATTTT. It is translated as CASSQGGRGTDTQYF.

In this sample, this clonotype turned up a few times. The chain couples TRBV19 to TRBJ1-5; D is uncertain. Germline V gives CDR1 LNHDA, CDR2 SQIVND (reference sequence). V was trimmed by 3 bases and J by 3 bases, leaving 15 bases between them. The CDR3 covers 16 residues. CDR3 sequence: CASSIPDERNNQPQHF. For the CDR3, the DNA is TGTGCCAGTAGTATTCCGGACGAGAGGAACAATCAGCCCCAGCATTTT. Together with reference TRBV19 and TRBJ1-5, the CDR3 gives the full variable domain: DGGITQSPKYLFRKEGQNVTLSCEQNLNHDAMYWYRQDPGQGLRLIYYSQIVNDFQKGDIAEGYSVSREKKESFPLTVTSAQKNPTAFYLCASSIPDERNNQPQHFGDGTRLSIL.

The chain carries TRBV7-9 and TRBJ1-5; 7 bases are shared with TRBD1. The CDR3 covers 15 residues. V lost 5 bases and J lost 5; bases outside the gene matches: 9. Looked up from germline, CDR1 is SEHNR and CDR2 is FQNEAQ (reference sequence). The CDR3: CASSDHRGGDQPQHF. Written as DNA, the CDR3 is TGTGCCAGCAGCGATCACAGGGGTGGAGATCAGCCCCAGCATTTT. Full variable domain (missing parts from reference TRBV7-9 and TRBJ1-5): DTGVSQNPRHKITKRGQNVTFRCDPISEHNRLYWYRQTLGQGPEFLTYFQNEAQLEKSRLLSDRFSAERPKGSFSTLEIQRTEQGDSAMYLCASSDHRGGDQPQHFGDGTRLSIL.